These T cell receptor beta chains were read from a single sample in a study of T cell responses to AZD1222 COVID-19 vaccine. Measured with immunoSEQ multiplex PCR; TCRdb has only the in-frame clones, and not every one. Here the sample spans approximately 150,000 clones, approximately 90% being singletons. The material was peripheral blood, obtained on day 0 of AZD1222 vaccination. Receptors originate from an adult in good health. CDR3s include the opening cysteine and the closing phenylalanine or tryptophan. A D gene is named only where the DNA matches it firmly. Where a row states a size, it is once, few, many or the class of an expanded clone; other rows omit it.

V	size	D	J	DNA	CDR3
TRBV5-1	once	-	TRBJ2-7	TGCGCCAGCAGCGCCCGACTTGCCTCAAGCTCCTACGAGCAGTACTTC	CASSARLASSSYEQYF
TRBV30	-	-	TRBJ1-2	TGTGCCTGGAGTGGGCCGATGCTGCGGGACGGAAACTATGGCTACACCTTC	CAWSGPMLRDGNYGYTF
TRBV19	-	TRBD1	TRBJ1-2	TGTGCCAGTAATAACAGGGGCGATAACTATGGCTACACCTTC	CASNNRGDNYGYTF
TRBV6-2/TRBV6-3	-	-	TRBJ2-1	TGTGCCAGCAGTTACGGGCTGTCCAATGAGCAGTTCTTC	CASSYGLSNEQFF
TRBV6-2/TRBV6-3	-	-	TRBJ1-5	TGTGCCAGCAGTTACAGAGAGAGCGCCCGACAGCTTAATCAGCCCCAGCATTTT	CASSYRESARQLNQPQHF
TRBV2	-	-	TRBJ2-1	TGTGCCAGCAAACGAAGGGTAGCCTCCTACAATGAGCAGTTCTTC	CASKRRVASYNEQFF
TRBV7-2	-	-	TRBJ2-7	TGTGCCAGCAGCTTAGAACTAGTGGGGTCCTACGAGCAGTACTTC	CASSLELVGSYEQYF
TRBV4-1	-	-	TRBJ1-5	TGCGCCAGCAGCCAAGTGATAGGTCAGAGGCCCCAGCATTTT	CASSQVIGQRPQHF
TRBV3-1/TRBV3-2	-	-	TRBJ1-1	TGTGCCAGCAGCCGAGCCGCGGGGAAGGGAACTGAAGCTTTCTTT	CASSRAAGKGTEAFF
TRBV30	-	-	TRBJ2-3	TGTGCCTGGAGTGCGGGGGAAACTAGCACAGATACGCAGTATTTT	CAWSAGETSTDTQYF
TRBV29-1	-	TRBD1	TRBJ1-2	TGCAGCGGACAGGGTGTGTCCGGCTACACCTTC	CSGQGVSGYTF
TRBV6-6	-	TRBD1	TRBJ2-7	TGTGCCAGCAGTTACGGGCAGGGGGTCTCCTACGAGCAGTACTTC	CASSYGQGVSYEQYF
TRBV19	-	TRBD1	TRBJ1-2	TGTGCCACTCACACCGGGACAGGGGTTGGCTACACCTTC	CATHTGTGVGYTF
TRBV7-9	-	TRBD1	TRBJ2-7	TGTGCCAGCAGCGGACCGGGACAGGGGCCCTACGAGCAGTACTTC	CASSGPGQGPYEQYF
TRBV12-3/TRBV12-4	-	TRBD2	TRBJ2-7	TGTGCCAGCAGTATCACTAGCGGCTACGAGCAGTACTTC	CASSITSGYEQYF
TRBV6-6	-	-	TRBJ1-3	TGTGCCAGCAGTTCCGTGGGTACGGAGGCTGGAAACACCATATATTTT	CASSSVGTEAGNTIYF
TRBV7-9	-	-	TRBJ2-1	TGTGCCAGCAGCTTAGCCGGGCTGGATGAGCAGTTCTTC	CASSLAGLDEQFF
TRBV27	once	-	TRBJ2-7	TGTGCCAGCAGTTTTAGCCGGGACAACTACGAGCAGTACTTC	CASSFSRDNYEQYF
TRBV27	-	TRBD1	TRBJ1-2	TGTGCCAGCAGACTAAGACAGGGCTGGGGCTACACCTTC	CASRLRQGWGYTF
TRBV29-1	-	-	TRBJ1-3	TGCAGCGTTGCGGACCTTCGCAGTGGAAACACCATATATTTT	CSVADLRSGNTIYF
TRBV10-3	-	TRBD2	TRBJ2-5	TGTGCCATCAGGCCTACTAGCGGGAGTGGGACCCAGTACTTC	CAIRPTSGSGTQYF
TRBV29-1	-	-	TRBJ1-1	TGCAGCGTTGCCAGGGATCCAGCCGATGAAGCTTTCTTT	CSVARDPADEAFF
TRBV4-1	-	TRBD2	TRBJ2-4	TGCGCCAGCAGCCAAGATAACCCGACTAGCGGAGCATCAAACATTCAGTACTTC	CASSQDNPTSGASNIQYF
TRBV3-1/TRBV3-2	-	-	TRBJ2-3	TGTGCCAGCAGCCAAGATATGGGGCTGGGCACAGATACGCAGTATTTT	CASSQDMGLGTDTQYF
TRBV2	-	TRBD2	TRBJ2-1	TGTGCCAGGAGCGGGAGCGGGAGCTACAATGAGCAGTTCTTC	CARSGSGSYNEQFF
TRBV20-1	-	-	TRBJ2-5	TGCAGTGGAGCTAGCAAAGAGACCCAGTACTTC	CSGASKETQYF
TRBV5-1	-	-	TRBJ2-2	TGCGCCAGCAGCTTGGGACACTTGAACACCGGGGAGCTGTTTTTT	CASSLGHLNTGELFF
TRBV2	-	-	TRBJ2-7	TGTGCCAGCAGTCCTAGCCAACCGAGCTACGAGCAGTACTTC	CASSPSQPSYEQYF
TRBV18	-	-	TRBJ1-5	TGTGCCAGCTCGAACCTCCCCCCCAATCAGCCCCAGCATTTT	CASSNLPPNQPQHF
TRBV4-1	-	TRBD2	TRBJ2-5	TGCGCCAGCAGCCAAGATGGGACTAGCTCCGGAGAGACCCAGTACTTC	CASSQDGTSSGETQYF
TRBV7-2	-	-	TRBJ1-1	TGTGCCAGCAACTTTCAGCCCTCTGACAGGTACGCTGAAGCTTTCTTT	CASNFQPSDRYAEAFF
TRBV5-1	-	TRBD2	TRBJ2-1	TGCGCCAGCAGTGTAGCGGGCTATGAGCAGTTCTTC	CASSVAGYEQFF
TRBV19	-	TRBD2	TRBJ2-3	TGTGCCAGTACCCCAATAGCGGGAGCCGCAGATACGCAGTATTTT	CASTPIAGAADTQYF
TRBV12-5	-	-	TRBJ1-1	TGTGCTAGTGGACTGCCTCGCCCAGGGAAGGCTTTCTTT	CASGLPRPGKAFF
TRBV18	-	TRBD2	TRBJ2-1	TGTGCCAGCTCAATGGGGACTAGCGGGAGGAGGAATGAGCAGTTCTTC	CASSMGTSGRRNEQFF
TRBV5-1	-	TRBD1	TRBJ2-7	TGCGCCAGCAGCCGGACAGGGGGCGCGGCTGGGAGCTACGAGCAGTACTTC	CASSRTGGAAGSYEQYF
TRBV10-3	-	-	TRBJ2-3	TGTGCCACAGGGGCAGATACGCAGTATTTT	CATGADTQYF
TRBV20-1	-	-	TRBJ1-5	TGCAGTGCTAGTGGTTTAGTCCGGGGCAATCAGCCCCAGCATTTT	CSASGLVRGNQPQHF
TRBV2	-	-	TRBJ1-1	TGTGCCAGAGACAGCCAGAACACTGAAGCTTTCTTT	CARDSQNTEAFF
TRBV19	-	-	TRBJ1-1	TGTGCCAGTAGTACCGTTTGGGGACGGGGCACTGAAGCTTTCTTT	CASSTVWGRGTEAFF
TRBV10-1	-	TRBD1	TRBJ2-7	TGCGCCAGCAGTGGGGACAGCTTCTCCTACGAGCAGTACTTC	CASSGDSFSYEQYF
TRBV18	-	-	TRBJ2-1	TGTGCCAGCTCACCACCGGGGCAGGGGGGCCACAATGAGCAGTTCTTC	CASSPPGQGGHNEQFF
TRBV19	-	TRBD1	TRBJ1-6	TGTGCCAGTAGTATAGGACAGGGAGGCTCACCCCTCCACTTT	CASSIGQGGSPLHF
TRBV3-1/TRBV3-2	-	-	TRBJ2-7	TGTGCCAGCAGCCTACAGGGCTCCTACGAGCAGTACTTC	CASSLQGSYEQYF
TRBV27	-	-	TRBJ1-2	TGTGCCAGCAAAGCCCTCGTGGCTGGGACTGCGGGGCCGCCTAACTATGGCTACACCTTC	CASKALVAGTAGPPNYGYTF
TRBV5-1	-	-	TRBJ1-3	TGCGCCAGCAGCTTGGGCAGCTCTGGAAACACCATATATTTT	CASSLGSSGNTIYF
TRBV5-1	once	-	TRBJ2-7	TGCGCCAGCAGCCACGAGGACAGTCTTTACGAGCAGTACTTC	CASSHEDSLYEQYF
TRBV21-1	-	-	TRBJ1-6	TGTGCCAGCAGCCCTATAGGGAGGGGACGGTCACCCCTCCACTTT	CASSPIGRGRSPLHF
TRBV7-2	-	-	TRBJ1-4	TGTGCCAGCAGCCACCCCCCCATTGGTGGACCTAATGAAAAACTGTTTTTT	CASSHPPIGGPNEKLFF
TRBV29-1	-	-	TRBJ1-2	TGCAGCGTTGAAACAGCCGGACGTTATGGCTACACCTTC	CSVETAGRYGYTF
TRBV27	-	-	TRBJ2-1	TGTGCCAGCGGCCCTCATTGGGATAATGAGCAGTTCTTC	CASGPHWDNEQFF